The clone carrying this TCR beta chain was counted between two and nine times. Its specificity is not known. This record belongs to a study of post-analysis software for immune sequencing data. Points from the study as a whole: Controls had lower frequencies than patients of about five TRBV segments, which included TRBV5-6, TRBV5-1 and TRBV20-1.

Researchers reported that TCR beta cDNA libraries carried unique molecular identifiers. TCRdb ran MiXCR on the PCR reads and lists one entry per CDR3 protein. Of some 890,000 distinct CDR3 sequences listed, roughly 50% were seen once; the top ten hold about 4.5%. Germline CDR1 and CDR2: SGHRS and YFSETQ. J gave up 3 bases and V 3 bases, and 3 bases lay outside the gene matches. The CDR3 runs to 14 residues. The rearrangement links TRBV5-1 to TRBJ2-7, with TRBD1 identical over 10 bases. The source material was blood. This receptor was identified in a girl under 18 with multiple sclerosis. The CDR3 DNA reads TGCGCCAGCAGCTCGGACAGGGGGGACTACGAGCAGTACTTC. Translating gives CASSSDRGDYEQYF. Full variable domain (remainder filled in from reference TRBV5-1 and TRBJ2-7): KAGVTQTPRYLIKTRGQQVTLSCSPISGHRSVSWYQQTPGQGLQFLFEYFSETQRNKGNFPGRFSGRQFSNSRSEMNVSTLELGDSALYLCASSSDRGDYEQYFGPGTRLTVT.